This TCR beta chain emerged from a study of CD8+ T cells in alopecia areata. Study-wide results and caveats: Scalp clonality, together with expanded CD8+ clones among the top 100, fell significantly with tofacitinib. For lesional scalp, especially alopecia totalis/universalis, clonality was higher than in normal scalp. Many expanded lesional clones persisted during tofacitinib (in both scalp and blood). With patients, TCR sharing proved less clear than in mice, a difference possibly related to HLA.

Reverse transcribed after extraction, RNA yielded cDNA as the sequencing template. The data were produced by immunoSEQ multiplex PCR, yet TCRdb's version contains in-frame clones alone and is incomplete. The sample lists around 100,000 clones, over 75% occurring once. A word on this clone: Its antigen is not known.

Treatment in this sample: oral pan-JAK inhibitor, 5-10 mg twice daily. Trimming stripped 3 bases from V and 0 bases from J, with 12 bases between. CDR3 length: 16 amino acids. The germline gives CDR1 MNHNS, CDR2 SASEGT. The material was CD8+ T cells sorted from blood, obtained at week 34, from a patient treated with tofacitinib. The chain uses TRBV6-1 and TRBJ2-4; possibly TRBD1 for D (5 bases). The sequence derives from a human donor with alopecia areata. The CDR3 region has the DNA TGTGCCAGCAGTGACGTCCCGACAGAAGCCAAAAACATTCAGTACTTC. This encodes CASSDVPTEAKNIQYF.